The 29 T cell receptor beta chains below all came from one sample that was sequenced in a study of vaccination effects on CD4 cells after COVID-19. Using immunoSEQ multiplex PCR, the repertoire was profiled, and TCRdb retains in-frame clones only, with some absent. The table lists 35,000 to 40,000 clones, approximately 82% of them singletons. After expansion with viral peptide pools in the ViraFEST assay, antigen-specific CD4+ T cells were sequenced. Investigators separated out CD4+ T cells once 10 days of culture had passed. Participants got two doses of BNT162b2 or mRNA-1273 vaccine. Their cognate antigens are unknown. Sample: CD4+ T cells from PBMCs cultured with HCoV-NL63 spike peptides, taken after COVID-19 vaccination. Receptors were obtained from a human donor who received a COVID-19 vaccine. Some clones in this sample may be carry-over from other donors' samples.

DNA for the CDR3: TGTGCCACCAGCAGGAGGGCGGGCGAAGAAAAACTGTTTTTT. Its translation: CATSRRAGEEKLFF. V gene TRBV15 combines with J gene TRBJ1-4, with D unclear. V lost 3 bases and J lost 8, with 13 bases in between. The germline CDR1 and CDR2 sequences are LNHNV and YYDKDF (reference sequence). The CDR3 spans 14 residues.

The chain joins TRBV24-1 to TRBJ1-1, with D tentatively TRBD1 (5 bases). CDR1 is KGHDR and CDR2 is SFDVKD in the germline V gene. The CDR3 sequence is 17 residues long. Trimming pared 3 bases from V and 1 base from J, leaving 17 bases between. The chain's CDR3 is CATSDAAVGGSNTEAFF. For the CDR3, the DNA is TGTGCCACCAGTGATGCCGCCGTTGGGGGATCGAACACTGAAGCTTTCTTT.

V gene TRBV6-6 combines with J gene TRBJ2-5; D is perhaps TRBD1 (6 bases). Trimming shortened V by 5 bases and J by 2 bases, and 12 bases separated the two germline ends. This CDR3 region has 14 residues. Germline V CDR1 and CDR2: MNHNY, SVGAGI (reference sequence). CDR3: CASSPTRGQETQYF. The CDR3 DNA reads as TGTGCCAGCAGTCCCACCAGGGGACAAGAGACCCAGTACTTC.

The J gene is TRBJ2-7, the V gene TRBV7-2, with 7 bases fitting TRBD1. This CDR3 spans 15 amino acids. Trimming removed 3 bases from V and 3 bases from J; junction bases left unmatched: 8. CDR1 SGHTA and CDR2 FQGNSA come from the germline V gene. The CDR3 spells CASSLRTGTDYEQYV. The DNA of the CDR3 is TGTGCCAGCAGCTTGAGGACGGGGACAGACTACGAGCAGTACGTC.

V and J are TRBV24-1 and TRBJ2-3; 10 nucleotides match TRBD1. CDR1 and CDR2 from the germline V gene are KGHDR and SFDVKD. The CDR3 is made up of 14 amino acids. With 9 bases clipped from V and 3 bases from J, the junction kept 5 bases outside the gene matches. The CDR3 coding sequence is TGTGCCACCTCAGGGACAGGGGAGACAGATACGCAGTATTTT. Its translation is CATSGTGETDTQYF.

The DNA of the CDR3 is TGTGCCAGCAGCTCAATAGGGGGGAATGAGCAGTTCTTC. Protein product: CASSSIGGNEQFF. This chain uses TRBV11-3 with TRBJ2-1; the D call may be TRBD1 or TRBD2 (6 bases each). V was cut by 4 bases and J by 7 bases, with 11 bases left in between. The CDR3 loop spans 13 amino acids. Germline V CDR1 and CDR2: SGHNT, YENEEA.

J is TRBJ1-1 and V is TRBV19, with D unresolved. With 7 bases removed from V and 3 bases from J, the gap between germline ends came to 21 bases. CDR1 is LNHDA, CDR2 SQIVND, per germline (reference sequence). CDR3 size: 16 residues. The CDR3 DNA sequence: TGTGCCAGTAAAACCACTACCCGGGGTTCTCACACTGAAGCTTTCTTT. It is translated as CASKTTTRGSHTEAFF.

The chain has TRBV5-5 and TRBJ2-3; D may be TRBD1 (6 bases). This CDR3 region has 13 residues. Germline CDR1 and CDR2: SGHKS and YYEKEE (reference sequence). Deletions cut 3 bases from V and 4 bases from J, with 9 bases between. The CDR3 loop is CASSWTVSDTQYF. CDR3 coding DNA: TGTGCCAGCAGCTGGACAGTTTCAGATACGCAGTATTTT.

This sequence joins TRBV14 and TRBJ2-2; D gene unclear. Germline V lookup: CDR1 SGHDN, CDR2 FVKESK. Trimming shortened V by 1 base and J by 2 bases, and 8 bases separated the two germline ends. This CDR3 is 15 amino acids long. CDR3 in amino acids: CASSQGVSNTGELFF. For the CDR3, the DNA is TGTGCCAGCAGCCAAGGGGTCAGCAACACCGGGGAGCTGTTTTTT.

The J gene is TRBJ2-5, the V gene TRBV15; the D is unclear. Deletions cut 0 bases from V and 3 bases from J, with 5 bases between. The CDR3 has 13 residues. Germline CDR1 and CDR2: LNHNV and YYDKDF (reference sequence). The CDR3 here is CATSRDREETQYF. CDR3 DNA sequence: TGTGCCACCAGCAGAGATCGGGAAGAGACCCAGTACTTC.

The rearrangement links TRBV6-1 to TRBJ2-7; 9 bases line up with TRBD2. The CDR3 length is 16 residues. Germline assignment: CDR1 MNHNS and CDR2 SASEGT. After removal of 3 bases from V and 0 bases from J, the junction contained 6 bases not matched to a gene. CDR3: CASSDRRLAVSYEQYV. CDR3 in DNA: TGTGCCAGCAGTGATAGAAGACTAGCGGTCTCCTACGAGCAGTACGTC.

The gene calls are TRBV30 and TRBJ2-6; D ambiguous. Germline CDR1 reads GTSNPN; CDR2 reads SVGIG (reference sequence). The germline V and J ends were trimmed by 0 bases and 4 bases, with 10 bases remaining between them. There are 15 residues in the CDR3. CDR3 residues: CAWSVIPEGANVLTF. CDR3 nucleotide sequence: TGTGCCTGGAGTGTTATCCCCGAGGGGGCCAACGTCCTGACTTTC.

This clone has a handful of counts. V is TRBV15 and J is TRBJ1-2; TRBD1 is a possible D gene (5 bases). The V gene lost 3 bases and the J gene lost 1 base, with 6 bases spanning the gap. CDR1 and CDR2 from the germline V gene are LNHNV and YYDKDF (reference sequence). CDR3 length equals 13 residues. The CDR3 DNA sequence: TGTGCCACCAGCAGCGGACATAACTATGGCTACACCTTC. It is translated as CATSSGHNYGYTF.

The rearrangement joins TRBV15 to TRBJ1-1, with D unclear. The CDR3 has 16 amino acids. V was shortened by 0 bases and J by 0 bases, with 11 bases between the two germline ends. The germline V gene encodes CDR1 LNHNV and CDR2 YYDKDF (reference sequence). CDR3 sequence (DNA): TGTGCCACCAGCAGAGATCCGAATCGGGTGAACACTGAAGCTTTCTTT. It is translated as CATSRDPNRVNTEAFF. Full variable domain (rest looked up from reference TRBV15 and TRBJ1-1): DAMVIQNPRYQVTQFGKPVTLSCSQTLNHNVMYWYQQKSSQAPKLLFHYYDKDFNNEADTPDNFQSRRPNTSFCFLDIRSPGLGDTAMYLCATSRDPNRVNTEAFFGQGTRLTVV.

This chain uses TRBV7-8 with TRBJ2-5; TRBD2 matches 14 bases. From germline, CDR1 is SGHVS and CDR2 FQNEAQ. This CDR3 region has 18 residues. After removal of 10 bases from V and 2 bases from J, the junction contained 15 bases not matched to a gene. The CDR3 DNA is TGTGCCACGGGGAGGTGGACTAGCGGGGGGACCAAGCAAGAGACCCAGTACTTC. Protein product: CATGRWTSGGTKQETQYF.

The V and J genes are TRBV5-1 and TRBJ2-5; 10 nucleotides align to TRBD1. Germline CDR1 reads SGHRS; CDR2 reads YFSETQ. The V segment lost 3 bases and the J segment 6 bases; nucleotides outside the gene matches: 8. The CDR3 loop spans 15 amino acids. CDR3 sequence (DNA): TGCGCCAGCAGCTCGACAGGGGGCATTAAGAAGACCCAGTACTTC. It is translated as CASSSTGGIKKTQYF.

The V gene is TRBV4-1, the J gene TRBJ1-6; D uncertain. The CDR3 is made up of 15 amino acids. In germline, CDR1 is MGHRA, CDR2 YSYEKL. Trimming removed 0 bases at V and 12 bases at J, with 15 bases between. This chain's CDR3 is CASSQEIGRRLPLHF. In nucleotides, the CDR3 is TGCGCCAGCAGCCAAGAGATAGGACGGCGGTTACCCCTCCACTTT.

The DNA of the CDR3 is TGTGCCAGCAGCTTTAACAGCAATCAGCCCCAGCATTTT. Protein sequence: CASSFNSNQPQHF. V usage is TRBV7-2 and J usage is TRBJ1-5; D not certain. The CDR3 covers 13 residues. Germline lookup yields CDR1 SGHTA and CDR2 FQGNSA. Trimming removed 3 bases from V and 1 base from J, with 4 bases in between.

This sequence joins TRBV5-1 and TRBJ2-7; TRBD1 matches 7 bases. Germline loops: CDR1 SGHRS, CDR2 YFSETQ. The CDR3 is made up of 15 amino acids. The ends lost 4 bases at V and 10 bases at J; junction bases unmatched: 17. CDR3 amino acids: CASSPSVRQGLEQYV. The CDR3, as DNA: TGCGCCAGCAGCCCTTCCGTAAGACAGGGATTAGAACAGTACGTC.

The gene calls are TRBV30 and TRBJ2-3; perhaps TRBD2 as D (5 bases). V shed 4 bases and J shed 3 bases, with 11 bases lying between them. This CDR3 has 13 amino acids. The germline V gene encodes CDR1 GTSNPN and CDR2 SVGIG (reference sequence). Here the CDR3 reads CAWTPPGTDTQYF. CDR3 coding DNA: TGTGCCTGGACGCCGCCGGGAACAGATACGCAGTATTTT.

The chain is built from TRBV7-2 and TRBJ2-2; 7 nucleotides agree with TRBD1. Germline V gives CDR1 SGHTA, CDR2 FQGNSA. CDR3 size: 15 residues. J gave up 8 bases and V 4 bases, and 10 bases lay outside the gene matches. The CDR3 sequence: CASSWSNDRVGELFF. CDR3 in DNA: TGTGCCAGCAGCTGGAGCAACGACAGGGTGGGGGAGCTGTTTTTT.

The chain is built from TRBV9 and TRBJ1-5; 9 bases are a match to TRBD1. The V gene end was trimmed by 3 bases and the J gene end by 2 bases; junction bases not matched to a gene: 9. The CDR3 has 17 residues. CDR1 and CDR2 (germline): SGDLS, YYNGEE. DNA for the CDR3: TGTGCCAGCAGCGCCGGGACAGGGATCGGGGGCAATCAGCCCCAGCATTTT. It codes for CASSAGTGIGGNQPQHF.

V usage is TRBV24-1 and J usage is TRBJ1-1; weak D call: TRBD1 (6 bases). V lost 2 bases, J lost 3 bases, and 12 bases lay in between. Germline V lookup: CDR1 KGHDR, CDR2 SFDVKD. The CDR3 is made up of 15 amino acids. The DNA for the CDR3 is TGTGCCACCAGTGATTCGGGGGGGGCAGACACTGAAGCTTTCTTT. Amino acids: CATSDSGGADTEAFF.

The chain employs TRBV9 and TRBJ2-6; the D is unclear. Trimming cost V 3 bases and J 0 bases, with 16 bases left between them. From germline, CDR1 is SGDLS and CDR2 YYNGEE. CDR3 length equals 18 residues. The CDR3 DNA reads TGTGCCAGCAGCGACCCGGACGGATACCGCTCTGGGGCCAACGTCCTGACTTTC. Translating it yields CASSDPDGYRSGANVLTF.

In this sample, this clone turned up a few times. The chain joins TRBV7-6 to TRBJ2-1; TRBD1 matches 9 bases. The CDR3 sequence is 15 residues long. Germline trimming cut 3 bases from V and 7 bases from J; bases unmatched to any gene: 7. Germline-derived CDR1 and CDR2 are SGHVS and FNYEAQ. CDR3 loop: CASSLGQGGLNEQFF. CDR3 nucleotides: TGTGCCAGCAGCTTGGGACAGGGCGGTTTGAATGAGCAGTTCTTC.

The V call is TRBV15, the J call TRBJ1-5; a possible D gene is TRBD1 (6 bases). V lost 0 bases, J lost 2 bases, and 11 bases lay in between. The CDR3 totals 16 residues. The V gene's germline CDR1 is LNHNV and CDR2 YYDKDF (reference sequence). This CDR3 reads CATSRDRGGGNQPQHF. CDR3 bases: TGTGCCACCAGCAGAGACAGGGGAGGGGGCAATCAGCCCCAGCATTTT.

V gene TRBV5-1 combines with J gene TRBJ2-3; no firm D call. The CDR3 length is 14 residues. Looked up from germline, CDR1 is SGHRS and CDR2 is YFSETQ. V shed 0 bases and J shed 4 bases, with 9 bases lying between them. CDR3 sequence reads: CASSLEQTADTQYF. CDR3 sequence (DNA): TGCGCCAGCAGCTTGGAACAGACGGCAGATACGCAGTATTTT.

This sequence joins TRBV21-1 and TRBJ2-2; TRBD1 is the table's D call, not checked against the DNA. TRBV21-1 is termed a pseudogene. The CDR3 length is 15 residues. CDR3 loop: CARQGTRAGNGELFF. The DNA of the CDR3 is TGTGCCAGGCAGGGTACTCGGGCCGGAAACGGGGAGCTGTTTTTT.

This clone was counted between two and nine times. The rearrangement uses TRBV12-3 or TRBV12-4 and TRBJ2-1; tentatively, D is TRBD2 (7 bases). The CDR3 extends over 12 amino acids. The germline V and J ends were trimmed by 7 bases and 8 bases, with 12 bases remaining between them. The CDR3, as DNA: TGTGCCAGCAATCGGGGGGCCTATGAGCAGTTCTTC. It translates to CASNRGAYEQFF.